This section outlines one T cell receptor beta chain sequence together with its context. There is no known antigen for this receptor. Base qualities are not recorded, but no much larger clone differs from it by a single base. The source of the sample is a study of blood T cells in healthy people across ages (dated by TCRdb to the mid-2010s). Background for the entire study: In model experiments, template switching captured about one uniquely barcoded TCR beta cDNA molecule for every two T cells. Age-related changes in TCR beta repertoire diversity were measured in the study by deep sequencing normalized with unique cDNA molecular identifiers. The donors were divided into four age groups: young (average approximately 17 years), middle-aged (about 40), aged (about 61) and long-lived (roughly 88). Donors of different ages were randomly distributed across sequencing lanes to avoid experimental bias. The study analyzed two additional independent replicas of 1 million unique cDNA reads from the same blood draw for two donors, one aged 18 to 30 and one aged 80 or older.

Library creation used 5' RACE. Instrument on record: Illumina HiSeq 2500. A second PCR of about 6 to 12 cycles was run with a J-beta primer mix and a sample-barcoded 5' primer. A template-switch 5' adaptor carrying 12 random nucleotides introduced a unique molecular identifier onto each TCR beta cDNA molecule. At least 2.5 million CDR3-containing paired-end reads were obtained from each sample. First-strand cDNA was synthesized from all RNA with the Mint cDNA synthesis kit, primed by a TRBC-specific oligonucleotide. After uracil-DNA glycosylase treatment, a first 18-cycle PCR used universal primers M1SS and BC2_uni_R on all cDNA. On the authors' methods: For normalization, 1 million high-quality reads, each with a distinct molecular identifier, were randomly selected from each sample. Reads with shared molecular identifiers were discarded instead of being binned into consensus sequences. MiTCR, run with a Q25 quality threshold and the strictest error-elimination algorithm, handled CDR3 identification, clonotype clustering and error correction. A nonparametric unseen species model using Euler transformation provided a lower-bound estimate of total TCR beta diversity. TCRdb reran the public reads through fastp at Q25 and MiXCR, keeping productive beta chains. Rows are combined by CDR3 protein, so each entry shows the most common genes and DNA. These V and J calls originate from TCRdb's pipeline instead of the authors' own analysis. This sample is represented by approximately 900,000 distinct CDR3 sequences; about 48% of them were singletons. Around 15% of the sample goes to the ten largest clones.

The full study reports these points: Estimates of total diversity based on one million sequenced T cells were regarded as lower bounds and as underestimates. A strong correlation was found between observed TCR beta diversity and the percentage of naive T cells measured by flow cytometry. Since profiling was done on bulk unsorted PBMCs, naive and antigen-experienced compartments could not be conclusively compared. Compared with the aged group, the long-lived group had more naive CD4+ T cells, fewer expanded clones and increased TCR diversity, suggesting age selection. As age increased, observed TCR beta diversity per million T cells dropped in a roughly linear way, and a significant reduction was already evident by age about 40. Because donor CMV infection status was unknown, age-related changes in expanded clonotypes were potentially confounded.

The roughly 39 donors, aged roughly 6 to 95 years, were systemically healthy Caucasian individuals from Russia. Each donor gave ten milliliters of peripheral blood, drawn into EDTA-treated Vacutainer tubes. PBMCs were isolated by Ficoll-Paque density-gradient centrifugation, with at least 6.5 million obtained per sample. Trizol reagent was used to extract total RNA from the PBMCs, yielding at least 5.5 micrograms per sample. The percentages of naive CD45RAhigh/CD27high T cells were determined by flow cytometry on a PBMC aliquot from every donor. The clonotype comes from a young man in good health. The specimen sequenced was blood.

CDR3 loop: CASSYEAGRKLFF. Read as DNA, the sequence is TGTGCCAGCAGTTACGAAGCGGGACGCAAACTGTTTTTT. The rearranged segments are TRBV6-5 and TRBJ1-4; a tentative D match to TRBD1 spans 5 bases. V and J are truncated by 2 bases and 11 bases respectively, leaving an intervening sequence of 12 bases. The germline V gene yields MNHEY for CDR1 and SVGAGI for CDR2. The CDR3 contains 13 residues, cysteine and phenylalanine counted. Only CDR3 DNA remains: 39 bases, in frame from the first base.